The text below deals with one TCR beta chain. Its antigen is not known. This sample was taken from a study of regulatory T cells in long-lasting Graves disease. According to the study, TCR beta libraries were built with iRepertoire HTBI primers and CDR3-region Arm-PCR. TCRdb reanalysed the multiplex PCR reads using MiXCR and keeps one entry per CDR3 protein. The table shows more than 300,000 distinct CDR3 sequences, with 15% to 20% occurring only once. The time point: newly diagnosed GD, antithyroid drugs for less than 3 months. Researchers made the TCR library from RNA that was extracted from PBMCs. Germline loops: CDR1 SGHRS, CDR2 YFSETQ. This CDR3 is built from 16 residues. Trimming left V 7 bases short and J 4 bases short, with 20 bases between. Findings and limits, study-wide: Persistent Graves' patients showed reduced TCR diversity versus newly diagnosed patients. Patients with persistent disease showed a bias toward TRBV28, TRBJ1-2 and TRBJ2-5.

This sample also appeared in a second study, on T cells in Graves' hyperthyroidism and ophthalmopathy. As that study records: The study excluded patients with uncontrolled infection, other autoimmune disease, pregnancy or lactation. Within blood appeared most thyroid clonotypes that had expanded above 0.001.

This rearrangement joins TRBV5-1 to TRBJ2-2, with D perhaps TRBD1 or TRBD2 (6 bases each). The specimen was peripheral blood mononuclear cells (PBMCs), collected at new diagnosis, from a patient treated with antithyroid drugs. The receptor was isolated from a woman under 30 with Graves disease. CDR3 bases: TGCGCCAGCTCCCTTACGGGGGCTTCGAGCACCGGGGAGCTGTTTTTT. It encodes CASSLTGASSTGELFF. The variable domain in full, completed from reference TRBV5-1 and TRBJ2-2, reads KAGVTQTPRYLIKTRGQQVTLSCSPISGHRSVSWYQQTPGQGLQFLFEYFSETQRNKGNFPGRFSGRQFSNSRSEMNVSTLELGDSALYLCASSLTGASSTGELFFGEGSRLTVL.